The clone carrying this TCR beta chain was picked up one time. A J-beta primer mix and a sample-barcoded 5' primer were used in a second PCR of roughly 7 to 12 cycles. In TCRdb, the 5' RACE reads were re-called with MiXCR into one record per CDR3 protein. The sample lists 1.5 million to 2 million distinct CDR3 sequences, about 49% occurring once. This record belongs to a study of blood T cells in healthy people across ages. With each sample, at least 6 micrograms of total RNA were extracted. This clonotype was sampled from a woman between 40 and 50 years old in good health. The sequenced sample was blood.

The CDR3 loop is CSASSGGDYGYTF. The CDR3 bases are TGCAGTGCTAGTTCGGGTGGGGACTATGGCTACACCTTC. The chain couples TRBV20-1 to TRBJ1-2; D uncertain. Trimming removed 3 bases from V and 3 bases from J, with 11 bases in between. CDR3 length equals 13 residues. Per the germline V gene, CDR1 is DFQATT and CDR2 is SNEGSKA (reference sequence).